This T cell receptor beta chain was found in a study of T cell responses to AZD1222 COVID-19 vaccine. Whole-study results and caveats: Rises in breadth and depth of Spike-specific TCRs came after two AZD1222 doses.

There are 12 residues in the CDR3. V was clipped by 0 bases and J by 6 bases, with 6 bases between them. The germline V gene has CDR1 SGHRS and CDR2 YFSETQ. Turning to this clone: The target antigen is unknown.

Clones were sequenced by immunoSEQ multiplex PCR, and TCRdb holds only the in-frame ones, with some missing. The sample contains over 120,000 clones, over 75% of which appear only once. The gene calls are TRBV5-1 and TRBJ1-2, with unresolved D. The clonotype was recovered from an adult in good health. Sequences were derived from peripheral blood, sampled on day 0 of AZD1222 vaccination. The DNA for the CDR3 is TGCGCCAGCAGCTTGGAGGGTGATGGCTACACCTTC. Residues: CASSLEGDGYTF.